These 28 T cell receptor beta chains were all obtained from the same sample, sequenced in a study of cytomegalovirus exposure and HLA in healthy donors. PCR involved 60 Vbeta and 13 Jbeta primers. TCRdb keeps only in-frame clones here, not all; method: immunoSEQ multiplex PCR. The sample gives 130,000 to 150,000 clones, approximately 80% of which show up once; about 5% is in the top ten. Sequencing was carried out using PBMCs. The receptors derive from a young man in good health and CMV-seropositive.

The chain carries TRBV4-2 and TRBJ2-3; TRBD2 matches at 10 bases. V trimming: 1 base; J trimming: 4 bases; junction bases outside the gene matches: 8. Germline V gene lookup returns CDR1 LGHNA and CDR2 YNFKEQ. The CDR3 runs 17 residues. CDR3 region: CASSQASSGSGSDTQYF. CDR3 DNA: TGTGCCAGCAGCCAAGCTTCTAGCGGGAGTGGGTCAGATACGCAGTATTTT.

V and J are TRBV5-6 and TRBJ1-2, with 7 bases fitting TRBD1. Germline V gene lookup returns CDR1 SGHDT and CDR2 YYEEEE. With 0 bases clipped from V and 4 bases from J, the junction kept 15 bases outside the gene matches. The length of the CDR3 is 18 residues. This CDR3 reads CASSLELAGGPSGYGYTF. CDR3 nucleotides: TGTGCCAGCAGCTTGGAGCTGGCAGGGGGTCCCAGTGGCTATGGCTACACCTTC.

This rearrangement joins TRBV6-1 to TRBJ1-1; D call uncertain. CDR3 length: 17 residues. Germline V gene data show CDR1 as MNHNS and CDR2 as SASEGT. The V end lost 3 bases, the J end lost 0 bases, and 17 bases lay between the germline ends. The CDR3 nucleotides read TGTGCCAGCAGTGATTTCTTGGGAGTTTCAATGAACACTGAAGCTTTCTTT. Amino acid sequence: CASSDFLGVSMNTEAFF.

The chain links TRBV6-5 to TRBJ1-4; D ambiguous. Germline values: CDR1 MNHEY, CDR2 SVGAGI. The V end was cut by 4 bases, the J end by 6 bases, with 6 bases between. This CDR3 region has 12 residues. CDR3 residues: CASSSRDEKLFF. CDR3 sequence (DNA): TGTGCCAGCAGTTCGCGGGATGAAAAACTGTTTTTT.

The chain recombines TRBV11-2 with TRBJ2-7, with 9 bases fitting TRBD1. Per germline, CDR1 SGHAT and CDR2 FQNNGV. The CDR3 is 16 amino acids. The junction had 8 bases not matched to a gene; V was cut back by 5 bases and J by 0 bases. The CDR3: CASSEPGQGSSYEQYF. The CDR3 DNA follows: TGTGCCAGCAGCGAACCGGGACAGGGAAGCTCCTACGAGCAGTACTTC. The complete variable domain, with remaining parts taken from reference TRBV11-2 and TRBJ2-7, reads EAGVAQSPRYKIIEKRQSVAFWCNPISGHATLYWYQQILGQGPKLLIQFQNNGVVDDSQLPKDRFSAERLKGVDSTLKIQPAKLEDSAVYLCASSEPGQGSSYEQYFGPGTRLTVT.

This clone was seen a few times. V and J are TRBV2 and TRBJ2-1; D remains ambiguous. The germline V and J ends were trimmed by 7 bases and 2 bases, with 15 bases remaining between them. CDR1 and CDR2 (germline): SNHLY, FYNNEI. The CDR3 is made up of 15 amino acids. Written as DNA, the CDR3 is TGTGCCAGCATGAGGTCCAGTGCGCCCTACAATGAGCAGTTCTTC. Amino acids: CASMRSSAPYNEQFF.

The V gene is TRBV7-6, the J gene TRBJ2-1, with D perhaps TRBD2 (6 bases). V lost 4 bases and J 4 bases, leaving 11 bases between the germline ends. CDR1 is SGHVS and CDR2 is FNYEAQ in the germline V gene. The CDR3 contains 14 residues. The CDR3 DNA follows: TGTGCCAGCAGCTCCCGGGACTTATACAATGAGCAGTTCTTC. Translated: CASSSRDLYNEQFF.

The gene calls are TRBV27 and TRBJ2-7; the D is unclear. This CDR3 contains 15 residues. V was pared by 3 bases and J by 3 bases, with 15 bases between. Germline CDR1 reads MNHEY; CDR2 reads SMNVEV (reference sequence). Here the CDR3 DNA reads TGTGCCAGCAGTTTTGGCCTCAAAGCGAGCTACGAGCAGTACTTC. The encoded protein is CASSFGLKASYEQYF.

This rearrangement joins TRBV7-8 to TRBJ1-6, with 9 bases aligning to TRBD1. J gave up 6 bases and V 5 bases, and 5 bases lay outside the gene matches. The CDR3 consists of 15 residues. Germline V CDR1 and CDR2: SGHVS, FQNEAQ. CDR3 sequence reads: CASSRGQGRNSPLHF. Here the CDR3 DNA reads TGTGCCAGCAGCCGGGGACAGGGACGTAATTCACCCCTCCACTTT.

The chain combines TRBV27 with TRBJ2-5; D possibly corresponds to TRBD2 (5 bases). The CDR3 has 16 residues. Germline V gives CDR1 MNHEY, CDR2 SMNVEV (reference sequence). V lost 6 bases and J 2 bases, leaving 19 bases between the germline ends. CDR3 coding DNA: TGTGCCAGCAGGCCCCACCAAGAGCGGTCACAAGAGACCCAGTACTTC. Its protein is CASRPHQERSQETQYF.

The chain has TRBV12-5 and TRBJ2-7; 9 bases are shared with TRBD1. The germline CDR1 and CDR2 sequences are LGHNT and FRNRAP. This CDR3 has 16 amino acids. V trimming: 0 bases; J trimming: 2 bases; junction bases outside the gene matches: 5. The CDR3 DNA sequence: TGTGCTAGTGGTTTGGTGACAGGGGGAACGACCTACGAGCAGTACTTC. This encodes CASGLVTGGTTYEQYF. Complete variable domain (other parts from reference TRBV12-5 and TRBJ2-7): DARVTQTPRHKVTEMGQEVTMRCQPILGHNTVFWYRQTMMQGLELLAYFRNRAPLDDSGMPKDRFSAEMPDATLATLKIQPSEPRDSAVYFCASGLVTGGTTYEQYFGPGTRLTVT.

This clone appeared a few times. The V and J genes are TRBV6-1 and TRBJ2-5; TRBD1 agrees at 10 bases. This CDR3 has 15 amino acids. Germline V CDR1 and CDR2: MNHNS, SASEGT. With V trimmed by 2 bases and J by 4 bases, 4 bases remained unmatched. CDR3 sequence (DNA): TGTGCCAGCAGTGAACTAAGGACAGGGGGAGAGACCCAGTACTTC. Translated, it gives CASSELRTGGETQYF.

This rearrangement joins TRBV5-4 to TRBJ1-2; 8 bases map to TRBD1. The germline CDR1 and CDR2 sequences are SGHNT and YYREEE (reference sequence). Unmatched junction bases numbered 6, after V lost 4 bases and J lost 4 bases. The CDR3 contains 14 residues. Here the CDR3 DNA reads TGTGCCAGCAGCCCTGACAGGGGTATCTATGGCTACACCTTC. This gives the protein CASSPDRGIYGYTF. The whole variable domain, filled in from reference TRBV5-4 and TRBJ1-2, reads ETGVTQSPTHLIKTRGQQVTLRCSSQSGHNTVSWYQQALGQGPQFIFQYYREEENGRGNFPPRFSGLQFPNYSSELNVNALELDDSALYLCASSPDRGIYGYTFGSGTRLTVV.

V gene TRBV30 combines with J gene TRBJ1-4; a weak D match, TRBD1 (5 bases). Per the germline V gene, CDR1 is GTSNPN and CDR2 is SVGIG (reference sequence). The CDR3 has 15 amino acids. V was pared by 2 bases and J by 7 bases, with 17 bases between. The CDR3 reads CAWSIRGGVGEKLFF. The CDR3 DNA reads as TGTGCCTGGAGTATTCGGGGGGGGGTCGGTGAAAAACTGTTTTTT.

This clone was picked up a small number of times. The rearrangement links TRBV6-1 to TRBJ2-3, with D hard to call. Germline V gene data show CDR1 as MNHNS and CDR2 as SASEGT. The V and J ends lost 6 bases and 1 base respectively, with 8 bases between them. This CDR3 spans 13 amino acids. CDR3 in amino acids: CASSKTRTDTQYF. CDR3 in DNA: TGTGCCAGCAGCAAGACACGCACAGATACGCAGTATTTT.

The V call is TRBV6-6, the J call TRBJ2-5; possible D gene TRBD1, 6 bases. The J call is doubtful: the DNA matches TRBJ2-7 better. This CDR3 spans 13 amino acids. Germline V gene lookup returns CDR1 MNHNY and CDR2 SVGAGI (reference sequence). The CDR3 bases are TGTGCCAGCAGTTACGGACAGACCTACGAGCAGTACTTC. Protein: CASSYGQTYEQYF.

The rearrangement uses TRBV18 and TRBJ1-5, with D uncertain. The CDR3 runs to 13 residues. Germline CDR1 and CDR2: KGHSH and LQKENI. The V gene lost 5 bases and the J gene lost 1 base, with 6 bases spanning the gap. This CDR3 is CASSGESNQPQHF. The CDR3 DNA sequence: TGTGCCAGCTCAGGGGAGAGCAATCAGCCCCAGCATTTT.

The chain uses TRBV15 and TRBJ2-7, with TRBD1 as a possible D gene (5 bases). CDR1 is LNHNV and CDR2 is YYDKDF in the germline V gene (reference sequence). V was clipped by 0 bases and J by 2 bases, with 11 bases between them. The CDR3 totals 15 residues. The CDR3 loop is CATSRDPTATYEQYF. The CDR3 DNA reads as TGTGCCACCAGCAGAGATCCGACAGCCACCTACGAGCAGTACTTC.

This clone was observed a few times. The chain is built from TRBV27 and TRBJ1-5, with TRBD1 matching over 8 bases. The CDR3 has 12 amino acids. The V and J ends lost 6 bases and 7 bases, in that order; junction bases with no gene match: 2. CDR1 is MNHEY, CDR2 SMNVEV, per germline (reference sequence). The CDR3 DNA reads TGTGCCAGCAGCGACAGGGGACAGCCCCAGCATTTT. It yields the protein CASSDRGQPQHF.

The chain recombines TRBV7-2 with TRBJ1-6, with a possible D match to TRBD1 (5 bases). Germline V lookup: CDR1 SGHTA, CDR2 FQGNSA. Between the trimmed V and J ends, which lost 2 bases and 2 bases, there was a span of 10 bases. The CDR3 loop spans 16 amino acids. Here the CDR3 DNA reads TGTGCCAGCAGCTTAATGACAGATCCCTATAATTCACCCCTCCACTTT. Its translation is CASSLMTDPYNSPLHF.

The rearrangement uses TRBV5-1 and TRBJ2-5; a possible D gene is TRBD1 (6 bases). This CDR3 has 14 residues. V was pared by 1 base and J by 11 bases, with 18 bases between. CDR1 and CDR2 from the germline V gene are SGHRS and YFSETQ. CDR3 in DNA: TGCGCCAGCAGCTTGAAGACAGGCCTACAAGAGCAGTACTTC. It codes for CASSLKTGLQEQYF.

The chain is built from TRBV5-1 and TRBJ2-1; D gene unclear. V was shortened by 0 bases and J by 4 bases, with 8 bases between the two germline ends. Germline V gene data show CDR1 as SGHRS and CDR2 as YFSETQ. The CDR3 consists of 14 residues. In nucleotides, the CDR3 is TGCGCCAGCAGCTTGGAGAGTATTTACAATGAGCAGTTCTTC. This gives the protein CASSLESIYNEQFF.

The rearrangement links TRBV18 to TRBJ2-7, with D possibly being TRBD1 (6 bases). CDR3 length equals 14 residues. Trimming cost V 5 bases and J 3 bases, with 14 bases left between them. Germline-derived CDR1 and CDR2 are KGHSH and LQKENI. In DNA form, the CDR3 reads TGTGCCAGCTCAACCGGACAGCTAAACTACGAGCAGTACTTC. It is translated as CASSTGQLNYEQYF.

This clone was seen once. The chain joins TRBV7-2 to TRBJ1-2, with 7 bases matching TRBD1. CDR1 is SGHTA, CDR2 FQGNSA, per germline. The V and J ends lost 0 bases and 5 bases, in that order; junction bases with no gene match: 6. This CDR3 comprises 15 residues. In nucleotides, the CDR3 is TGTGCCAGCAGCTTAGCGGGGACAGAAATTTATGGCTACACCTTC. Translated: CASSLAGTEIYGYTF.

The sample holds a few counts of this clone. The CDR3 loop reads CASSLRSSYNEQFF. CDR3 nucleotide sequence: TGTGCCAGCAGTTTACGGAGCTCCTACAATGAGCAGTTCTTC. The chain combines TRBV27 with TRBJ2-1; D not certain. Germline V gives CDR1 MNHEY, CDR2 SMNVEV (reference sequence). This CDR3 is 14 amino acids long. Trimming stripped 2 bases from V and 0 bases from J, with 5 bases between.

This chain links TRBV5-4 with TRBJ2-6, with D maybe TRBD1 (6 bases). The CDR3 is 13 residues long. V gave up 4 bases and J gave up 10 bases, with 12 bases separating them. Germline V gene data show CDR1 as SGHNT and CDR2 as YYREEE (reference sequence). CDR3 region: CASSLWDTNVLTF. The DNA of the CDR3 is TGTGCCAGCAGCCTCTGGGACACAAACGTCCTGACTTTC.

The CDR3: CASSPRVAEETQYF. The CDR3 region has the DNA TGTGCCAGCTCACCACGAGTCGCTGAGGAGACCCAGTACTTC. V and J are TRBV18 and TRBJ2-5, with no clear D. This CDR3 region has 14 residues. V was pared by 1 base and J by 5 bases, with 11 bases between. Germline lookup yields CDR1 KGHSH and CDR2 LQKENI.

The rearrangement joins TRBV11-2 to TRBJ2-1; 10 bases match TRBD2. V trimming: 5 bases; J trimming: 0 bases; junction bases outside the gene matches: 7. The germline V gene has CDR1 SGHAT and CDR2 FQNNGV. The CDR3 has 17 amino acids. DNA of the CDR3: TGTGCCAGCAGCCTCGGACTAGCGGTTGACTCCTACAATGAGCAGTTCTTC. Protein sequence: CASSLGLAVDSYNEQFF.